The 20 T cell receptor beta chains below all came from one sample that was sequenced in a study of identical twins. TCRdb fed the 5' RACE reads into MiXCR, producing one record per CDR3 protein. The top ten hold roughly 0.9% of the sample, which has about 520,000 distinct CDR3 sequences, around 20% seen once. These sequences were also reported in another study, on T cells expressing NK-cell markers.

The sequencing sample was made of CD4+ T cells sorted from blood. All receptors come from a woman in her late teens or twenties in good health.

The chain recombines TRBV29-1 with TRBJ1-2, with TRBD1 as a possible D gene (5 bases). There are 14 residues in the CDR3. V was trimmed by 7 bases and J by 3 bases, leaving 18 bases between them. Germline-derived CDR1 and CDR2 are SQVTM and ANQGSEA. In nucleotides, the CDR3 is TGCAGCGCCGGGAGACAGCTAGGCGACTATGGCTACACCTTC. This translates into CSAGRQLGDYGYTF.

The CDR3 nucleotides are TGTGCCAGCAGTCCCGGGACTAGCTCCAGGGAGCTGTTTTTT. It yields the protein CASSPGTSSRELFF. V gene TRBV12-3 or TRBV12-4 combines with J gene TRBJ2-2; TRBD2 matches 9 bases. V was pared by 5 bases and J by 9 bases, with 7 bases of the junction left unmatched. The CDR3 contains 14 residues.

J is TRBJ2-1 and V is TRBV6-1, with 9 bases identical to TRBD2. The CDR3 has 16 residues. The germline V gene encodes CDR1 MNHNS and CDR2 SASEGT. V lost 3 bases to trimming and J lost 4 bases; unmatched junction nucleotides: 7. The CDR3 spells CASSDLAGGPYNEQFF. DNA for the CDR3: TGTGCCAGCAGTGACCTTGCGGGGGGGCCGTACAATGAGCAGTTCTTC.

V is TRBV6-5 and J is TRBJ2-3; 9 bases line up with TRBD2. V shed 2 bases, J shed 2 bases, and the junction held 11 bases outside the gene matches. The CDR3 sequence is 18 residues long. The germline gives CDR1 MNHEY, CDR2 SVGAGI. In nucleotides, the CDR3 is TGTGCCAGCAGTTACGATTTCCCTAGCGGGACCTCCACAGATACGCAGTATTTT. It codes for CASSYDFPSGTSTDTQYF.

The V and J genes are TRBV5-5 and TRBJ2-7, with D uncertain. Per the germline V gene, CDR1 is SGHKS and CDR2 is YYEKEE (reference sequence). This CDR3 contains 14 residues. With 0 bases removed from V and 7 bases from J, the gap between germline ends came to 14 bases. CDR3: CASSLGVNLFEQYF. CDR3 nucleotide sequence: TGTGCCAGCAGCTTGGGGGTGAACCTTTTTGAGCAGTACTTC. The full variable domain, completed using reference TRBV5-5 and TRBJ2-7, is DAGVTQSPTHLIKTRGQQVTLRCSPISGHKSVSWYQQVLGQGPQFIFQYYEKEERGRGNFPDRFSARQFPNYSSELNVNALLLGDSALYLCASSLGVNLFEQYFGPGTRLTVT.

This clonotype appeared a few times. This chain uses TRBV2 with TRBJ1-2; no reliable D call. The CDR3 loop spans 12 amino acids. Germline CDR1 and CDR2: SNHLY and FYNNEI. The ends were cut back, 7 bases at V and 7 bases at J, with 13 bases in the middle. The CDR3 coding sequence is TGTGCCAGCACCCTGGAGGGAGGTGGCTACACCTTC. Translation gives CASTLEGGGYTF.

This rearrangement joins TRBV7-2 to TRBJ2-3, with D maybe TRBD2 (6 bases). Germline CDR1 reads SGHTA; CDR2 reads FQGNSA. The V gene lost 4 bases and the J gene lost 14 bases, with 16 bases spanning the gap. This CDR3 has 12 residues. DNA for the CDR3: TGTGCCAGCAGCTCCCCGGGACTCCGTCGGTATTTT. Amino acids: CASSSPGLRRYF.

This clonotype was seen a few times. V usage is TRBV5-1 and J usage is TRBJ2-3; TRBD2 matches 8 bases. The V gene end was trimmed by 4 bases and the J gene end by 2 bases; junction bases not matched to a gene: 12. CDR3 length: 17 residues. Germline assignment: CDR1 SGHRS and CDR2 YFSETQ. The CDR3 here is CASSLEGLAGFTDTQYF. In DNA, the CDR3 is TGCGCCAGCAGCCTCGAGGGGCTAGCGGGCTTCACAGATACGCAGTATTTT.

The chain has TRBV5-1 and TRBJ2-2, with D perhaps assigned TRBD1 or TRBD2 (5 bases each). From germline, CDR1 is SGHRS and CDR2 YFSETQ. Trimming stripped 2 bases from V and 0 bases from J, with 11 bases between. The CDR3 contains 16 residues. This chain's CDR3 is CASSLMGRTNTGELFF. The CDR3 DNA is TGCGCCAGCAGCTTAATGGGACGGACGAACACCGGGGAGCTGTTTTTT.

J is TRBJ2-2 and V is TRBV12-3 or TRBV12-4; 14 bases align to TRBD2. The CDR3 is 21 residues long. V dropped 2 bases and J dropped 4; count of bases not matched to a gene: 15. CDR3 bases: TGTGCCAGCAGTTTAAACCGCCCCGGACTAGCGGGGGGTCGGGGCACCGGGGAGCTGTTTTTT. Its translation: CASSLNRPGLAGGRGTGELFF.

The chain carries TRBV27 and TRBJ1-1; the D gene is possibly TRBD1 (6 bases). The CDR3 totals 13 residues. The V gene lost 8 bases and the J gene lost 10 bases, with 20 bases spanning the gap. CDR1 and CDR2 from the germline V gene are MNHEY and SMNVEV (reference sequence). For the CDR3, the DNA is TGTGCCAGCGCAATTACTTACAGGGTAGGAGCTTTCTTT. This sequence encodes CASAITYRVGAFF.

This clonotype occurred a few times. As DNA, the CDR3 is TGTGCCAGCAGTTGGAACAGGGGTGGGGAGACCCAGTACTTC. This gives the protein CASSWNRGGETQYF. The chain employs TRBV25-1 and TRBJ2-5, with 7 bases aligning to TRBD1. CDR1 and CDR2 from the germline V gene are MGHDK and SYGVNS. The CDR3 extends over 14 amino acids. J lost 5 bases, V lost 5 bases, and 8 bases had no gene match.

The V gene is TRBV9, the J gene TRBJ1-5; no clear D gene. In germline, CDR1 is SGDLS, CDR2 YYNGEE. The CDR3 sequence is 16 residues long. V lost 4 bases and J lost 2, with 16 bases in between. In DNA, the CDR3 is TGTGCCAGCAGCATTGGACCGTATCCCGGCAATCAGCCCCAGCATTTT. Protein sequence: CASSIGPYPGNQPQHF.

V gene TRBV18 combines with J gene TRBJ2-3; the D is unclear. The CDR3 totals 14 residues. Per the germline V gene, CDR1 is KGHSH and CDR2 is LQKENI. The ends were cut back, 4 bases at V and 4 bases at J, with 12 bases in the middle. As DNA, the CDR3 is TGTGCCAGCTCACACGGCCGGCCCGCAGATACGCAGTATTTT. Residues: CASSHGRPADTQYF.

This clonotype was observed at least ten times. This chain links TRBV20-1 with TRBJ2-5; a possible D gene is TRBD2 (6 bases). The CDR3 extends over 14 amino acids. Trimming pared 5 bases from V and 2 bases from J, leaving 15 bases between. CDR1 is DFQATT and CDR2 is SNEGSKA in the germline V gene (reference sequence). The CDR3 is CSARGPGLQETQYF. DNA for the CDR3: TGCAGTGCTCGGGGCCCGGGACTTCAAGAGACCCAGTACTTC.

This clonotype was recorded a few times. The chain links TRBV28 to TRBJ2-1, with TRBD1 matching 8 bases. The V segment lost 7 bases and the J segment 8 bases; nucleotides outside the gene matches: 13. Germline V gives CDR1 MDHEN, CDR2 SYDVKM. The CDR3 loop spans 15 amino acids. The CDR3 reads CASKTPGQVVDEQFF. DNA for the CDR3: TGTGCCAGCAAAACCCCGGGACAGGTCGTCGATGAGCAGTTCTTC.

This sequence joins TRBV6-2 or TRBV6-3 and TRBJ2-6; no definite D call. The ends were cut back, 7 bases at V and 4 bases at J, with 8 bases in the middle. Germline CDR1 and CDR2: MNHEY and SVGEGT. There are 13 residues in the CDR3. The chain's CDR3 is CASTLGGANVLTF. In nucleotides, the CDR3 is TGTGCCAGCACCTTAGGAGGGGCCAACGTCCTGACTTTC.

This clonotype was seen a handful of times. The chain recombines TRBV19 with TRBJ2-1, with 7 bases aligning to TRBD2. The CDR3 contains 13 residues. Trimming at V came to 7 bases and at J to 8 bases, leaving 8 bases not matched to a gene. Germline V gene sequence: CDR1 LNHDA, CDR2 SQIVND (reference sequence). The CDR3 DNA reads as TGTGCCAGTAAGTTCAGCGGGGTATATGAGCAGTTCTTC. Protein product: CASKFSGVYEQFF.

The rearrangement joins TRBV20-1 to TRBJ2-1, with no clear D. This CDR3 spans 14 amino acids. V was cut by 1 base and J by 6 bases, with 13 bases left in between. Germline values: CDR1 DFQATT, CDR2 SNEGSKA (reference sequence). CDR3 nucleotides: TGCAGTGCTAGAGGGTGGGATCCCATCAATGAGCAGTTCTTC. This sequence encodes CSARGWDPINEQFF.

This clonotype came up a few times. The CDR3 nucleotides read TGTGCCAGCAGCTTAATAGCGGGAGAAGATACGCAGTATTTT. Its protein is CASSLIAGEDTQYF. The chain joins TRBV11-2 to TRBJ2-3; the match to TRBD2 covers 9 bases. Germline CDR1 and CDR2: SGHAT and FQNNGV. The junction had 2 bases not matched to a gene; V was cut back by 2 bases and J by 5 bases. The CDR3 has 14 residues.